Detailed here is one TCR beta chain. This CDR3 region has 14 residues. With 6 bases clipped from V and 3 bases from J, the junction kept 6 bases outside the gene matches. Germline V CDR1 and CDR2: LNHDA, SQIVND (reference sequence). These data are taken from a study of T cell changes during pregnancy in multiple sclerosis. The repertoire was sequenced with immunoSEQ multiplex PCR; TCRdb's copy has only in-frame clones and lacks some. The data show over 35,000 clones, just over 90% seen once. This sequence joins TRBV19 and TRBJ1-1; TRBD1 aligns across 8 bases. Sample: CD4+ T cells from peripheral blood mononuclear cells, taken in the first trimester of pregnancy. This TCR came from a female donor in good health, enrolled as a control in a pregnancy study. CDR3: CASSQDRGHTEAFF. The CDR3 DNA reads as TGTGCCAGTAGCCAAGACAGGGGTCACACTGAAGCTTTCTTT. Filled out from reference TRBV19 and TRBJ1-1, the complete variable domain reads DGGITQSPKYLFRKEGQNVTLSCEQNLNHDAMYWYRQDPGQGLRLIYYSQIVNDFQKGDIAEGYSVSREKKESFPLTVTSAQKNPTAFYLCASSQDRGHTEAFFGQGTRLTVV.